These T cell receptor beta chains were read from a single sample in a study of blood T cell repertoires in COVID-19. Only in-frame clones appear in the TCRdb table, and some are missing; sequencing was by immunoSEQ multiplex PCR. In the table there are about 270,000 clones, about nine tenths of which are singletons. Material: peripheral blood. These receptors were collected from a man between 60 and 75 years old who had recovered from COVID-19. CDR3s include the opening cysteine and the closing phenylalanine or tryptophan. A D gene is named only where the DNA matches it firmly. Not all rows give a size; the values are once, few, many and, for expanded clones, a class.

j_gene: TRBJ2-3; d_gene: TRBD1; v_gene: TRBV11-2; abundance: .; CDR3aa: CASSLDGGGTGITDTQYF; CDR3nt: TGTGCCAGCAGCTTAGATGGAGGCGGGACAGGGATAACAGATACGCAGTATTTT
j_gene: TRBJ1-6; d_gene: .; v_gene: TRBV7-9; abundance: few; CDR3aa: CASSFRAGRNSPLHF; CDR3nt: TGTGCCAGCAGCTTCAGGGCAGGGCGGAATTCACCCCTCCACTTT
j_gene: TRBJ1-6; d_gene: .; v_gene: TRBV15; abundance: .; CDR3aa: CATSREDTFGSPLHF; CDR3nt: TGTGCCACCAGCAGAGAGGACACTTTTGGTTCACCCCTCCACTTT
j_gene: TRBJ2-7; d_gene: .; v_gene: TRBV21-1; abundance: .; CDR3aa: CASSSRRRAGDREREQYF; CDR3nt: TGTGCCAGCAGCTCCCGAAGAAGGGCGGGGGACAGGGAGCGGGAGCAGTACTTC
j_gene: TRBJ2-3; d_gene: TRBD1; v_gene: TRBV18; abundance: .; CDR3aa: CASSPQQGSTDTQYF; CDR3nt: TGTGCCAGCTCACCACAACAGGGGAGTACAGATACGCAGTATTTT
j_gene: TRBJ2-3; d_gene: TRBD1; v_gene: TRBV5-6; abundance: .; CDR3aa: CASSLFRDRVSYADTQYF; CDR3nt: TGTGCCAGCAGCTTGTTCCGGGACAGGGTTTCCTACGCAGATACGCAGTATTTT
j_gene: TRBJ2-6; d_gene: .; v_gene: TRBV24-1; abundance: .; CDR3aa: CATSDALGAGVGGANVLTF; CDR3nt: TGTGCCACCAGTGATGCCTTAGGGGCAGGGGTAGGTGGGGCCAACGTCCTGACTTTC
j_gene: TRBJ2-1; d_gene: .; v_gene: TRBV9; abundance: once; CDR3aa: CASSARGAGFGEQFF; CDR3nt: TGTGCCAGCAGCGCCCGGGGGGCGGGGTTTGGTGAGCAGTTCTTC
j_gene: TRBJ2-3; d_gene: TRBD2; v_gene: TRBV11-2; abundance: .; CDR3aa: CASSSLGLAGTDTQYF; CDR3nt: TGTGCCAGCAGCTCCTTAGGGCTAGCGGGGACAGATACGCAGTATTTT
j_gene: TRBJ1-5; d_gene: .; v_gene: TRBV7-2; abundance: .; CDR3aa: CASSVQGGGNQPQHF; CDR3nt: TGTGCCAGCAGCGTTCAGGGAGGGGGCAATCAGCCCCAGCATTTT
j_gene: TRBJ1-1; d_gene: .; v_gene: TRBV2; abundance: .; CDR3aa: CASSRPYLFNNTEAFF; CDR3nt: TGTGCCAGCAGTCGCCCCTACCTCTTTAACAACACTGAAGCTTTCTTT
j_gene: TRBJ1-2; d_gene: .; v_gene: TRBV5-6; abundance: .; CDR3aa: CASSLAPGAVERGTF; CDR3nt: TGTGCCAGCAGCTTGGCTCCAGGGGCTGTCGAACGAGGCACCTTC
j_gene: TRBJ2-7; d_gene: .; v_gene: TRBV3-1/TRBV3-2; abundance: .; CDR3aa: CASSPLGAPSYEQYF; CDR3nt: TGTGCCAGCAGCCCCCTGGGGGCCCCCTCCTACGAGCAGTACTTC
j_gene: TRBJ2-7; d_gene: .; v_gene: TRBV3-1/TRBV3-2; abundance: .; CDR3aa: CASSQTQGPSYEQYF; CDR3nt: TGTGCCAGCAGCCAAACACAGGGCCCCTCCTACGAGCAGTACTTC
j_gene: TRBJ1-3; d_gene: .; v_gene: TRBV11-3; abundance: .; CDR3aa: CASSSDSRAGNTIYF; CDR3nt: TGTGCCAGCAGCTCGGACAGCCGAGCAGGAAACACCATATATTTT
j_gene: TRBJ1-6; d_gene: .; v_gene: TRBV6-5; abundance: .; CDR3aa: CASKEGNSPLHF; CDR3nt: TGTGCCAGCAAGGAGGGTAATTCACCCCTCCACTTT
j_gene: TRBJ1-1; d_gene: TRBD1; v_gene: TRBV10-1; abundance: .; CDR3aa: CASSFHTGQGGTEAFF; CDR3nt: TGCGCCAGCAGTTTTCATACCGGACAGGGCGGCACTGAAGCTTTCTTT
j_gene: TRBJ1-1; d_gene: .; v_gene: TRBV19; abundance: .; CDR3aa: CASSLKLNTEAFF; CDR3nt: TGTGCCAGTAGTCTTAAGCTGAACACTGAAGCTTTCTTT
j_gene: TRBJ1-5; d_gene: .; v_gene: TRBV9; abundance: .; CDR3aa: CASSPGGNQPQHF; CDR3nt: TGTGCCAGCAGCCCCGGGGGGAACCAGCCCCAGCATTTT
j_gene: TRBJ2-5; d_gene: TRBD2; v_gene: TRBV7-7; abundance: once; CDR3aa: CASSPNSGGYQETQYF; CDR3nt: TGTGCTAGCAGCCCAAATAGCGGGGGGTACCAAGAGACCCAGTACTTC
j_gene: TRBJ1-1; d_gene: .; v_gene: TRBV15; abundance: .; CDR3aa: CATSRVQGVIAFF; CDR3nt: TGTGCCACCAGCAGGGTACAGGGCGTGATCGCTTTCTTT
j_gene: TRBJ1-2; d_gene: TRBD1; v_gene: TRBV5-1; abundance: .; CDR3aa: CASSLAPGQGRRYGYTF; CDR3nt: TGCGCCAGCAGCTTGGCGCCGGGACAGGGTCGAAGATATGGCTACACCTTC
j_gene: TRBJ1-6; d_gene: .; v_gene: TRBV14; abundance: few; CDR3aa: CASSQGGRSPAGNSPLHF; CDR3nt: TGTGCCAGCAGCCAAGGAGGGAGATCTCCGGCGGGTAATTCACCCCTCCACTTT
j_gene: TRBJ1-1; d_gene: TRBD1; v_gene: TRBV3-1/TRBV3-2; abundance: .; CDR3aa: CASGGQWNTEAFF; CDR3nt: TGTGCCAGCGGGGGACAGTGGAACACTGAAGCTTTCTTT
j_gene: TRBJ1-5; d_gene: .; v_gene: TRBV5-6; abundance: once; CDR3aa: CASSRFGPGDSNQPQHF; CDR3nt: TGTGCCAGCAGCCGTTTCGGTCCGGGGGATAGCAATCAGCCCCAGCATTTT
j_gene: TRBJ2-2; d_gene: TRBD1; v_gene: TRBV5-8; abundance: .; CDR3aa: CASSLWTGGTGELFF; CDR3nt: TGTGCCAGCAGCTTGTGGACAGGGGGGACCGGGGAGCTGTTTTTT
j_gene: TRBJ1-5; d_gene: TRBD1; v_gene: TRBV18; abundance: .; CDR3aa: CASSSDRGAVNQPQHF; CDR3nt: TGTGCCAGCTCGTCAGACAGGGGAGCGGTTAATCAGCCCCAGCATTTT
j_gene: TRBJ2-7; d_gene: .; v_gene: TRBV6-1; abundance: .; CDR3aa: CASSEVGRAGFEQYF; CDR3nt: TGTGCCAGCAGTGAGGTCGGTAGGGCGGGCTTCGAGCAGTACTTC
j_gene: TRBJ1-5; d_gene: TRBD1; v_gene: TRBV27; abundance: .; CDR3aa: CASSTRDRSHGAQHF; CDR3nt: TGTGCCAGCAGTACCCGGGACAGGTCTCACGGGGCCCAGCATTTT
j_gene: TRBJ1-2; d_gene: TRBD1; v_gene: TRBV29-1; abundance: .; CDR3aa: CSARLETGAGYGYTF; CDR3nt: TGCAGCGCTAGACTTGAGACAGGGGCTGGCTATGGCTACACCTTC
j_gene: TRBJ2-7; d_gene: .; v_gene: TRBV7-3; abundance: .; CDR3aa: CASSSRVGSYEQYF; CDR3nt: TGTGCCAGCAGCTCCAGAGTCGGGTCCTACGAGCAGTACTTC
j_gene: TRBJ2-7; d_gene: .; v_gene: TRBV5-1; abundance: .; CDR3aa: CASSLAARSDHEQYF; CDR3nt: TGCGCCAGCAGCTTGGCGGCTAGATCCGACCACGAGCAGTACTTC
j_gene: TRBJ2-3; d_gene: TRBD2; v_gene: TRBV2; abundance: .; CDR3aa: CASRLAGGGKDTQYF; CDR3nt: TGTGCCAGCAGATTAGCGGGGGGAGGGAAAGATACGCAGTATTTT
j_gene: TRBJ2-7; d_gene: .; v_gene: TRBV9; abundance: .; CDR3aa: CASSVGSGSYEQYF; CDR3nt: TGTGCCAGCAGCGTAGGTAGCGGCTCCTACGAGCAGTACTTC
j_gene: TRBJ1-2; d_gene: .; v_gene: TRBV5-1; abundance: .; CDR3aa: CASSLTQVGGYTF; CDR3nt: TGCGCCAGCAGCTTGACCCAGGTTGGGGGCTACACCTTC
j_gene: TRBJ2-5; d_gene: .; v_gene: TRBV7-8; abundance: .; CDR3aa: CASSLMGAPGETQYF; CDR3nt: TGTGCCAGCAGCTTAATGGGGGCGCCTGGAGAGACCCAGTACTTC
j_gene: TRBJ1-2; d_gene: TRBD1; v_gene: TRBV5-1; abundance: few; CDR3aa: CASSSAPLGQVDGYTF; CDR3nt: TGCGCCAGCAGCTCAGCGCCCTTAGGACAGGTCGATGGCTACACCTTC
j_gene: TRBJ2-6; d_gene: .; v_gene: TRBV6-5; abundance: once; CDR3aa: CATYRYGANVLTF; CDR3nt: TGTGCCACTTACCGGTATGGGGCCAACGTCCTGACTTTC
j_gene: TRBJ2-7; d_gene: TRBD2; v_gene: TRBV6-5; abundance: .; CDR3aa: CASSYSAGATHEQYF; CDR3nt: TGTGCCAGCAGTTATTCAGCGGGGGCGACCCACGAGCAGTACTTC
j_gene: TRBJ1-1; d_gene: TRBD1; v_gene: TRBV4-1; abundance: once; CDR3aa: CASSQGQQGVGNTEAFF; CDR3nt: TGCGCCAGCAGCCAAGGCCAGCAGGGGGTCGGGAACACTGAAGCTTTCTTT
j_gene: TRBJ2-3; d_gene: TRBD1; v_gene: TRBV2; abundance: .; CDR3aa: CATKRTGPLSTDTQYF; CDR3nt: TGTGCCACAAAGAGGACAGGACCACTTAGCACAGATACGCAGTATTTT
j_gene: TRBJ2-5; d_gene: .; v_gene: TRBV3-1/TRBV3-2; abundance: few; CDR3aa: CASSYGLLETQYF; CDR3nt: TGTGCCAGCAGCTACGGACTACTAGAGACCCAGTACTTC
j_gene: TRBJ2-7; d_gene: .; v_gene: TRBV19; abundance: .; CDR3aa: CATSHVNRYEQYF; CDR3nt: TGTGCCACCAGCCATGTGAACAGATACGAGCAGTACTTC
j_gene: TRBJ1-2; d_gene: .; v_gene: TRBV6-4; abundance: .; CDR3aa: CASSDSRGTSLYGYTF; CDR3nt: TGTGCCAGCAGTGACTCGAGGGGGACCAGCCTCTATGGCTACACCTTC
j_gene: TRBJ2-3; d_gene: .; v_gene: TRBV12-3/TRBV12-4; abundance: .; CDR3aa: CAIGGPDTQYF; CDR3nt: TGTGCCATCGGGGGGCCAGATACGCAGTATTTT
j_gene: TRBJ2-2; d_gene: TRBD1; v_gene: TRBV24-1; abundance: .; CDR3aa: CATSLSGQGSSGELFF; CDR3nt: TGTGCCACCAGTCTCTCGGGACAGGGGAGTTCCGGGGAGCTGTTTTTT
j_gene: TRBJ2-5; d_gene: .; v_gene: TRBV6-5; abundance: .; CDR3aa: CASSYREAAQETQYF; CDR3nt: TGTGCCAGCAGTTACCGTGAGGCGGCCCAAGAGACCCAGTACTTC
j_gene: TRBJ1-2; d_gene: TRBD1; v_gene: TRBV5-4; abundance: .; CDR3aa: CASSRQGARYGYTF; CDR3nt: TGTGCCAGCAGCCGACAGGGGGCGCGATATGGCTACACCTTC
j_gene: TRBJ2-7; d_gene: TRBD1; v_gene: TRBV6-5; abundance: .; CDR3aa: CASSPGSGGGYEQYF; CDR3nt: TGTGCCAGCAGCCCGGGATCAGGGGGCGGCTACGAGCAGTACTTC
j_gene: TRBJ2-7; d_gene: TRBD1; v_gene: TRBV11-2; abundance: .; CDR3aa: CASSFGQGHYEQYF; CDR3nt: TGTGCCAGCAGCTTTGGACAGGGGCACTACGAGCAGTACTTC
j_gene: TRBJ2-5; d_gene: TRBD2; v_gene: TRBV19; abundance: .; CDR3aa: CASSIGGVAQSQETQYF; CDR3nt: TGTGCCAGTAGTATCGGGGGGGTGGCACAGAGCCAAGAGACCCAGTACTTC
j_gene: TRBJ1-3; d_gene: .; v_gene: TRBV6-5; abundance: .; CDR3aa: CASTISRAGNTIYF; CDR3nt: TGTGCCAGCACCATTTCCAGGGCTGGAAACACCATATATTTT
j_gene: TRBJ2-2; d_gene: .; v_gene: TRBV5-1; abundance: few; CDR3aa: CASSARDKGRVRTGELFF; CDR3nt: TGCGCCAGCAGCGCTAGGGACAAAGGCAGGGTCCGGACCGGGGAGCTGTTTTTT
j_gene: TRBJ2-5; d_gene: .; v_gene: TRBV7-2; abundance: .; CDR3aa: CASSLAGQKETQYF; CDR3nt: TGTGCCAGCAGCTTAGCGGGGCAGAAAGAGACCCAGTACTTC
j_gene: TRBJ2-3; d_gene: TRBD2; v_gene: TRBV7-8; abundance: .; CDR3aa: CASNALAGFTDTQYF; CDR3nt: TGTGCCAGCAACGCCCTAGCGGGGTTCACAGATACGCAGTATTTT
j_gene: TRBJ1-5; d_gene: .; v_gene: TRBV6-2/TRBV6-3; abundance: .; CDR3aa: CASSRTGNQPQHF; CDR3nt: TGTGCCAGCAGTAGGACTGGCAATCAGCCCCAGCATTTT
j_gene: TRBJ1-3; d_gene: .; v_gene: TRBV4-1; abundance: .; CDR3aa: CASSQDNRWTDIGNTIYF; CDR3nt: TGCGCCAGCAGCCAAGATAATAGGTGGACAGATATTGGAAACACCATATATTTT
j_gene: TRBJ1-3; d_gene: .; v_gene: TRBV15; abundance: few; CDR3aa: CATSRQGLLSGNTIYF; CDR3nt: TGTGCCACCAGCAGACAGGGACTCCTCTCTGGAAACACCATATATTTT
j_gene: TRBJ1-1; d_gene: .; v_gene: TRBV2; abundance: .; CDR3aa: CASSEGAPGVTEAFF; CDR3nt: TGTGCCAGCAGCGAAGGGGCCCCAGGGGTCACTGAAGCTTTCTTT
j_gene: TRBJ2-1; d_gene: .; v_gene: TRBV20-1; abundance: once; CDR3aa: CSASDLTRDEQFF; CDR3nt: TGCAGTGCTAGTGATTTGACTAGGGATGAGCAGTTCTTC